This record covers a single TCR beta chain. Which antigen it targets is not known. No much larger clone is present one base from it, and per-base qualities are unavailable. The sample originates from a study of somatic mutations in cytotoxic T cells in rheumatoid arthritis (dated by TCRdb to about 2017). Background on the whole study: Some V beta antibody-stained T-cell populations were flow-sorted on a FACSAria II or Sony SH800 at nearly 100% purity, and sorted V beta1+ cells also underwent TCRB sequencing. Whether expanded CD8+ T-cell clones in untreated, newly diagnosed rheumatoid arthritis carry somatic mutations was the study question, and clonality was characterized with TCRB deep sequencing. Patient and control groups had essentially identical median ages. TCRB deep sequencing was performed for 65 rheumatoid arthritis patients and some 19 healthy controls. The investigation overall reported the following: There was no significant difference in CD8+ T-cell clonality between rheumatoid arthritis patients and age-matched healthy controls. No adjustment for multiple comparisons was made for the slight TRBV07 underrepresentation in patients. It was unknown which antigens the expanded CD8+ clones targeted, and their absence from virus-specific databases did not exclude viral specificity. Healthy controls showed no age-related increase in CD8+ clonality, whereas patients did (Spearman r=0.49). In about an eighth of the 65 patients, more than 20% of CD8+ cells belonged to the largest CD8+ clone, while several identical CD8+ TCRB sequences were shared between blood and synovial fluid.

Sequencing of TCRB CDR3 was done on genomic DNA with the immunoSEQ assay. Per the original workflow: Nothing other than productive TCRB rearrangements was included in the analyses. A clone was defined by a unique TCRB CDR3 sequence, and clonality was computed as a productive clonality index based on Shannon entropy. The template counts of each clone relative to the total templates per sample were used to calculate repertoire overlap between two samples. V-gene usage from TCRB sequencing and V-gene usage measured by flow cytometry were correlated (Spearman r of about 0.61). The table was pulled from immuneACCESS by TCRdb, which kept in-frame rearrangements only. Such tables lose some clones; where checked, under half of the loss comes from unresolved V genes, and the rest has no known cause. D and trimming were read from the DNA, whereas the V and J calls and clone size are those reported in that table. The sample table records under 15,000 clones; over 70% of these occur just once. Of the sample, 13% to 15% falls within the top ten clones.

From the cysteine through the phenylalanine, the CDR3 covers 17 amino acids. Solely the CDR3 DNA is kept, with 51 bases framed from the first base. The 20 or so healthy controls were blood donors whose buffy coats were used; they had a median age of approximately 61 years (range roughly 20-70), and 45% to 65% were female. On an AutoMACS, CD4+ and CD8+ cells were isolated via positive magnetic bead selection, and their purity was verified by flow cytometry. Peripheral blood mononuclear cells were obtained using density gradient separation with Ficoll-Paque PLUS. Using Nucleospin Tissue or Tissue XS kits, DNA was extracted from CD4-enriched, CD8-enriched or PBMC samples, with quantification by a Qubit 2.0 fluorometer.

Sequenced input: CD8+ T cells sorted from blood. The receptor was isolated from a man aged 50-60 years in good health. The receptor chain draws on TRBV21-1 and TRBJ1-3; TRBD1 reflects the table's D call only, with no check against the DNA. TRBV21-1 has pseudogene status. The CDR3 here reads CASSNGPWTGGGNTIYF. The nucleotides are TGTGCCAGCAGCAACGGGCCATGGACAGGGGGCGGAAACACCATATATTTT.